This entry lists 32 T cell receptor beta chains sequenced from one sample in a study of CD8+CD57+ T cells in acquired aplastic anemia. The template for TCR beta VDJ and CDR3 sequence profiling was genomic DNA. TCRdb reprocessed the reads via MiXCR and lists one record per CDR3 protein. This sample has around 170,000 distinct CDR3 sequences; 48% occur once, and the top ten carry over 7.5%. Flow cytometry had shown expanded CD8+CD57+ cells in the patients chosen for sequencing. The sequenced material came from sorted CD4+, CD8+, or CD8+CD57+ T cells (not recorded which) from PBMCs. All receptors come from a human donor with aplastic anemia.

The V gene is TRBV15, the J gene TRBJ2-5; no clear D. The CDR3 contains 15 residues. The V gene lost 0 bases and the J gene lost 2 bases, with 10 bases spanning the gap. Germline V gives CDR1 LNHNV, CDR2 YYDKDF (reference sequence). The CDR3 reads CATSRDALSQETQYF. In DNA, the CDR3 is TGTGCCACCAGCAGAGACGCCCTCAGTCAAGAGACCCAGTACTTC.

J is TRBJ1-2 and V is TRBV29-1, with 7 bases aligning to TRBD1. The CDR3 is 12 amino acids. V was pared by 4 bases and J by 9 bases, with 8 bases of the junction left unmatched. Germline V gene lookup returns CDR1 SQVTM and CDR2 ANQGSEA. CDR3 region: CSVALQGGSYTF. CDR3 coding DNA: TGCAGCGTTGCCCTCCAGGGGGGCAGCTACACCTTC. The whole variable domain, remainder taken from reference TRBV29-1 and TRBJ1-2, is SAVISQKPSRDICQRGTSLTIQCQVDSQVTMMFWYRQQPGQSLTLIATANQGSEATYESGFVIDKFPISRPNLTFSTLTVSNMSPEDSSIYLCSVALQGGSYTFGSGTRLTVV.

The V gene is TRBV29-1, the J gene TRBJ1-2; 10 bases are a match to TRBD1. This CDR3 has 13 amino acids. The junction had 7 bases not matched to a gene; V was cut back by 8 bases and J by 4 bases. Germline V gene lookup returns CDR1 SQVTM and CDR2 ANQGSEA. CDR3 bases: TGCAGCTTCTGCCGGGACAGGGGCTATGGCTACACCTTC. It translates to CSFCRDRGYGYTF.

This clonotype was counted ten times or more. J is TRBJ2-1 and V is TRBV5-5; tentative D call: TRBD2 (5 bases). This CDR3 is built from 13 residues. In germline, CDR1 is SGHKS, CDR2 YYEKEE (reference sequence). With 6 bases removed from V and 3 bases from J, the gap between germline ends came to 10 bases. CDR3 protein: CASTYRDYNEQFF. CDR3 nucleotide sequence: TGTGCCAGCACCTACCGGGACTACAATGAGCAGTTCTTC.

V and J are TRBV18 and TRBJ2-1; 10 nucleotides line up with TRBD1. This CDR3 region has 14 residues. With 6 bases clipped from V and 7 bases from J, the junction kept 6 bases outside the gene matches. Per germline, CDR1 KGHSH and CDR2 LQKENI. The CDR3 here is CASSQGTGANEQFF. The CDR3 nucleotides are TGTGCCAGCTCGCAAGGGACAGGGGCAAATGAGCAGTTCTTC.

The chain links TRBV2 to TRBJ2-7; TRBD1 aligns across 11 bases. V shed 6 bases and J 6 bases; nucleotides not matched to a gene: 7. The CDR3 runs 14 residues. The germline CDR1 and CDR2 sequences are SNHLY and FYNNEI. The CDR3 DNA follows: TGTGCCAGCAGGAGGGGACAGGGGGATGGCGAGCAGTACTTC. It is translated as CASRRGQGDGEQYF. Complete variable domain (other parts from reference TRBV2 and TRBJ2-7): EPEVTQTPSHQVTQMGQEVILRCVPISNHLYFYWYRQILGQKVEFLVSFYNNEISEKSEIFDDQFSVERPDGSNFTLKIRSTKLEDSAMYFCASRRGQGDGEQYFGPGTRLTVT.

This clonotype occurred many times. This rearrangement joins TRBV7-2 to TRBJ1-2; D may be TRBD1 (6 bases). Per the germline V gene, CDR1 is SGHTA and CDR2 is FQGNSA. The CDR3 extends over 15 amino acids. V shed 1 base and J shed 7 bases, with 16 bases lying between them. This chain's CDR3 is CASSLVSDSLSGYTF. The CDR3 DNA sequence: TGTGCCAGCAGCTTAGTCTCGGACAGTCTGAGTGGCTACACCTTC.

This clonotype was picked up one time. This sequence may be a read error, since a much larger clone differs from it by one base. The rearrangement joins TRBV7-2 to TRBJ1-1; D call uncertain. CDR3 length equals 13 residues. The germline CDR1 and CDR2 sequences are SGHTA and FQGNSA. V gave up 4 bases and J gave up 8 bases, with 14 bases separating them. The CDR3 sequence: CASSSLRGPEAFF. CDR3 DNA sequence: TGTGCCAGCAGCTCCTTGCGAGGTCCCGAAGCTTTCTTT.

This clonotype was recorded a few times. With a much larger clone just one base away, this may be a read error. The conserved phenylalanine or tryptophan is not found at the CDR3 terminus, so this likely reflects a read error. The CDR3 here is CASSQVDRGPYEQYL. The CDR3 nucleotides read TGCGCCAGCAGCCAAGTGGACAGGGGGCCTTACGAGCAGTACCTC. The V and J genes are TRBV4-1 and TRBJ2-7; 11 bases align to TRBD1. Germline CDR1 and CDR2: MGHRA and YSYEKL. The CDR3 spans 15 residues. The V gene end was trimmed by 1 base and the J gene end by 4 bases; junction bases not matched to a gene: 3.

The chain couples TRBV15 to TRBJ2-7, with 7 bases aligning to TRBD2. Losses at the gene ends were 1 base for V and 1 base for J; bases not matched to a gene: 1. From germline, CDR1 is LNHNV and CDR2 YYDKDF (reference sequence). The CDR3 consists of 14 residues. The CDR3 sequence: CATSRGRGSYEQYF. In DNA, the CDR3 is TGTGCCACCAGCAGAGGGCGGGGGTCCTACGAGCAGTACTTC.

The chain is built from TRBV12-3 or TRBV12-4 and TRBJ2-1; D gene uncertain. This CDR3 comprises 14 residues. The V gene lost 5 bases and the J gene lost 11 bases, with 19 bases spanning the gap. CDR3 DNA: TGTGCCAGCAGTCAGGCACCCGGAGCGATACAGCAGTTCTTC. Residues: CASSQAPGAIQQFF.

The V call is TRBV29-1, the J call TRBJ2-7, with TRBD1 matching 7 bases. The CDR3 contains 12 residues. Germline loops: CDR1 SQVTM, CDR2 ANQGSEA. Here the CDR3 DNA reads TGCAGTCCTCAGGGGGTGGTCTACGAGCAGTACTTC. This gives the protein CSPQGVVYEQYF.

The genes are TRBV7-3 and TRBJ1-1; D is uncertain. The CDR3 consists of 11 residues. Germline values: CDR1 SGHTA, CDR2 FQGTGA. The germline V and J ends were trimmed by 7 bases and 5 bases, with 8 bases remaining between them. CDR3 amino acids: CASTSGTEAFF. The DNA for the CDR3 is TGTGCCAGCACCTCGGGGACTGAAGCTTTCTTT. Filled out from reference TRBV7-3 and TRBJ1-1, the complete variable domain reads GAGVSQTPSNKVTEKGKYVELRCDPISGHTALYWYRQSLGQGPEFLIYFQGTGAADDSGLPNDRFFAVRPEGSVSTLKIQRTERGDSAVYLCASTSGTEAFFGQGTRLTVV.

The V gene is TRBV6-4, the J gene TRBJ1-5; the D is unclear. V was pared by 6 bases and J by 11 bases, with 2 bases between. The CDR3 runs to 8 residues. The germline CDR1 and CDR2 sequences are MRHNA and SNTAGT. In DNA, the CDR3 is TGTGCCAGCAGGTCCCAGCATTTT. This translates into CASRSQHF.

The chain is built from TRBV2 and TRBJ1-2, with D unresolved. Trimming left V 4 bases short and J 10 bases short, with 13 bases between. Germline V CDR1 and CDR2: SNHLY, FYNNEI. This CDR3 has 12 residues. CDR3 nucleotide sequence: TGTGCCAGCAGTGTATACAGTGGGTACTACACCTTC. Amino acids: CASSVYSGYYTF.

There are many counts of this clonotype. The chain links TRBV20-1 to TRBJ2-7, with D perhaps TRBD1 or TRBD2 (5 bases each). This CDR3 has 12 amino acids. Germline V gene lookup returns CDR1 DFQATT and CDR2 SNEGSKA (reference sequence). Deletions cut 3 bases from V and 2 bases from J, with 8 bases between. The chain's CDR3 is CSARGTAYEQYF. CDR3 DNA sequence: TGCAGTGCTAGGGGGACCGCCTACGAGCAGTACTTC.

The gene calls are TRBV24-1 and TRBJ2-3; D unresolved. Trimming removed 6 bases at V and 2 bases at J, with 5 bases between. The CDR3 runs to 12 residues. Per germline, CDR1 KGHDR and CDR2 SFDVKD. CDR3 protein: CATSSATDTQYF. As DNA, the CDR3 is TGTGCCACCAGTTCGGCCACAGATACGCAGTATTTT.

As for this clonotype: This clone may be a read error of a much larger clone one base away. The rearrangement joins TRBV5-1 to TRBJ1-2; 9 positions match TRBD1. The CDR3 sequence is 17 residues long. The V gene's germline CDR1 is SGHRS and CDR2 YFSETQ. Here the CDR3 DNA reads TGCGCCAGCAGCTCAAAGGACAGGGGCTACTCAAACTATGGCCACACCTTC. It translates to CASSSKDRGYSNYGHTF.

This clonotype was seen at least ten times. This chain uses TRBV20-1 with TRBJ2-2; D is ambiguous. V lost 3 bases, J lost 2 bases, and 13 bases lay in between. Germline-derived CDR1 and CDR2 are DFQATT and SNEGSKA (reference sequence). The CDR3 runs to 15 residues. CDR3 sequence (DNA): TGCAGTGCTAGGTCCCCTAACTTAAACACCGGGGAGCTGTTTTTT. It translates to CSARSPNLNTGELFF.

This rearrangement joins TRBV29-1 to TRBJ2-6; possibly TRBD1 for D (6 bases). The V end lost 7 bases, the J end lost 2 bases, and 9 bases lay between the germline ends. Germline assignment: CDR1 SQVTM and CDR2 ANQGSEA. This CDR3 has 13 amino acids. CDR3: CSARTAGANVLTF. Here the CDR3 DNA reads TGCAGCGCGCGGACAGCTGGGGCCAACGTCCTGACTTTC.

The V and J genes are TRBV11-1 and TRBJ2-3, with 9 bases identical to TRBD1. Germline V gene lookup returns CDR1 SGHAT and CDR2 FQDESV (reference sequence). The length of the CDR3 is 15 residues. V trimming: 4 bases; J trimming: 4 bases; junction bases outside the gene matches: 6. The CDR3 loop is CASSSPDRGADTQYF. In DNA form, the CDR3 reads TGTGCCAGCAGCTCCCCGGACAGGGGAGCAGATACGCAGTATTTT.

This clonotype was picked up many times. This sequence joins TRBV7-2 and TRBJ2-2, with D tentatively TRBD1 (6 bases). Germline CDR1 SGHTA, CDR2 FQGNSA. CDR3 length equals 14 residues. The V and J ends lost 5 bases and 7 bases respectively, with 14 bases between them. The CDR3 loop reads CASSRAGAFGELFF. The CDR3 region has the DNA TGTGCCAGCAGCCGCGCAGGGGCGTTCGGGGAGCTGTTTTTT.

The rearrangement links TRBV20-1 to TRBJ2-7; 9 bases fit TRBD1. The germline V gene has CDR1 DFQATT and CDR2 SNEGSKA (reference sequence). CDR3 length: 13 residues. V was pared by 3 bases and J by 6 bases, with 6 bases of the junction left unmatched. CDR3 sequence (DNA): TGCAGTGCTAGGGGACAGGGAAAGTCCGAGCAGTACTTC. This translates into CSARGQGKSEQYF.

V gene TRBV7-9 combines with J gene TRBJ2-7; D ambiguous. Germline V gene lookup returns CDR1 SEHNR and CDR2 FQNEAQ (reference sequence). This CDR3 is built from 12 residues. V shed 5 bases and J shed 0 bases, with 5 bases lying between them. The CDR3 region is CASSVTSYEQYF. The CDR3 nucleotides are TGTGCCAGCAGCGTAACCTCCTACGAGCAGTACTTC. The variable domain in full, completed from reference TRBV7-9 and TRBJ2-7, reads DTGVSQNPRHKITKRGQNVTFRCDPISEHNRLYWYRQTLGQGPEFLTYFQNEAQLEKSRLLSDRFSAERPKGSFSTLEIQRTEQGDSAMYLCASSVTSYEQYFGPGTRLTVT.

The genes are TRBV18 and TRBJ1-5; 7 bases map to TRBD1. Germline V gene lookup returns CDR1 KGHSH and CDR2 LQKENI. J lost 5 bases, V lost 3 bases, and 4 bases had no gene match. CDR3 length equals 14 residues. CDR3 protein: CASSPTGADQPQHF. CDR3 DNA sequence: TGTGCCAGCTCACCTACAGGGGCGGATCAGCCCCAGCATTTT. Looking up the rest from reference TRBV18 and TRBJ1-5 gives the full variable domain: NAGVMQNPRHLVRRRGQEARLRCSPMKGHSHVYWYRQLPEEGLKFMVYLQKENIIDESGMPKERFSAEFPKEGPSILRIQQVVRGDSAAYFCASSPTGADQPQHFGDGTRLSIL.

The CDR3 DNA reads TGCAGCGTTGAGTACAGAAACACTGAAGCTTTCTTT. Translation gives CSVEYRNTEAFF. This sequence joins TRBV29-1 and TRBJ1-1; D gene uncertain. Germline V gene sequence: CDR1 SQVTM, CDR2 ANQGSEA. With 3 bases removed from V and 2 bases from J, the gap between germline ends came to 7 bases. The CDR3 covers 12 residues.

J is TRBJ1-2 and V is TRBV7-2, with D uncertain. Looked up from germline, CDR1 is SGHTA and CDR2 is FQGNSA. The V end lost 3 bases, the J end lost 8 bases, and 10 bases lay between the germline ends. The CDR3 loop spans 12 amino acids. CDR3 loop: CASSFSPGGYTF. The CDR3 bases are TGTGCCAGCAGCTTCAGTCCCGGGGGCTACACCTTC.

The V gene is TRBV7-9, the J gene TRBJ2-7; 7 nucleotides match TRBD1. The junction had 9 bases not matched to a gene; V was cut back by 6 bases and J by 4 bases. This CDR3 spans 14 amino acids. Germline V lookup: CDR1 SEHNR, CDR2 FQNEAQ (reference sequence). As DNA, the CDR3 is TGTGCCAGCAGGACGACAGGGACGGGGTACGAGCAGTACTTC. Amino acid sequence: CASRTTGTGYEQYF.

Comments on this clonotype: A much bigger clone sits one base away, suggesting this may be a read error. V is TRBV5-6 and J is TRBJ1-3, with 7 nucleotides matching TRBD1. This CDR3 contains 14 residues. Germline V CDR1 and CDR2: SGHDT, YYEEEE. Trimming cost V 3 bases and J 7 bases; bases outside gene matches: 7. In nucleotides, the CDR3 is TGTGCCAGCAGCTCGACAGGGCTGGTCAACACCATATATTTT. It translates to CASSSTGLVNTIYF.

The V call is TRBV2, the J call TRBJ1-6, with 7 bases fitting TRBD1. The CDR3 extends over 15 amino acids. The trim removed 6 bases at V and 10 bases at J, leaving 12 bases unmatched. Germline CDR1 and CDR2: SNHLY and FYNNEI. This CDR3 is CASSNDRVKGSPLHF. CDR3 bases: TGTGCCAGCAGCAACGACAGGGTAAAAGGATCACCCCTCCACTTT.

The genes are TRBV28 and TRBJ2-3; TRBD1 matches at 7 bases. V shed 5 bases and J 3 bases; nucleotides not matched to a gene: 8. The CDR3 covers 15 residues. The germline CDR1 and CDR2 sequences are MDHEN and SYDVKM. The CDR3 DNA reads as TGTGCCAGCAGTCCATCAACAGGGGTAACAGATACGCAGTATTTT. Its translation is CASSPSTGVTDTQYF.

The chain links TRBV10-2 to TRBJ1-6, with 7 positions matching TRBD1. The germline CDR1 and CDR2 sequences are WSHSY and SAAADI. The CDR3 is 16 residues long. V gave up 2 bases and J gave up 5 bases; unmatched junction bases: 6. CDR3 sequence: CASSEDDRVNNSPLHF. In DNA, the CDR3 is TGCGCCAGCAGTGAGGATGACAGGGTGAATAATTCACCCCTCCACTTT.